The T cell receptor (beta chain) under discussion was sequenced for a study of T cells after yellow fever vaccination. The CDR3 is 17 amino acids. The V end lost 1 base, the J end lost 0 bases, and 13 bases lay between the germline ends. Germline V lookup: CDR1 SEHNR, CDR2 FQNEAQ (reference sequence). This clonotype occurred many times. One entry per CDR3 protein, called by TCRdb with MiXCR from the 5' RACE reads. The profile shows about 250,000 distinct CDR3 sequences, 3.6% of them singletons. The chain uses TRBV7-9 and TRBJ1-5; D perhaps matches TRBD1 (6 bases). This specimen consisted of PBMCs, obtained 15 days after the yellow fever booster vaccination. The source is a man younger than 35 who received the YFV17D yellow fever vaccine. The CDR3 here is CASSLDRGVYSNQPQHF. The CDR3 nucleotides read TGTGCCAGCAGCTTAGATAGGGGGGTGTATAGCAATCAGCCCCAGCATTTT.